The rows below give T cell receptor beta chains drawn from one sample of a study of T cell changes during pregnancy in multiple sclerosis. This table comes from immunoSEQ multiplex PCR, and its TCRdb copy is limited to in-frame clones, with some not included. The table records more than 90,000 clones, about nine tenths of them present only once. Sequenced material: peripheral blood, taken in the second trimester of pregnancy. The receptors were gathered from a female donor with multiple sclerosis, enrolled in a pregnancy study. Each CDR3 is given with its conserved first and last residue. Each record gives: V gene, J gene, CDR3 protein.

v_call: TRBV19; j_call: TRBJ2-1; cdr3_aa: CASSIVPGGPGEQFF
v_call: TRBV29-1; j_call: TRBJ2-7; cdr3_aa: CSGIKTGQSDEQYF
v_call: TRBV5-4; j_call: TRBJ2-4; cdr3_aa: CASSVDARGIQYF
v_call: TRBV18; j_call: TRBJ2-1; cdr3_aa: CASSPGSEAGGSYNEQFF
v_call: TRBV5-6; j_call: TRBJ2-4; cdr3_aa: CASSLGQGVNIQYF
v_call: TRBV15; j_call: TRBJ2-1; cdr3_aa: CATSRDPGASYNEQFF
v_call: TRBV27; j_call: TRBJ2-2; cdr3_aa: CASSLFSLTGELFF
v_call: TRBV5-8; j_call: TRBJ2-1; cdr3_aa: CASSLSGRAWDEQFF
v_call: TRBV6-5; j_call: TRBJ1-1; cdr3_aa: CASSLTGAPEAFF
v_call: TRBV4-3; j_call: TRBJ2-7; cdr3_aa: CASSQDDRAYEQYF
v_call: TRBV4-2; j_call: TRBJ2-7; cdr3_aa: CASSQLMSGYEQYF
v_call: TRBV6-1; j_call: TRBJ2-5; cdr3_aa: CASSEAAGTRAQYF
v_call: TRBV28; j_call: TRBJ2-2; cdr3_aa: CASSKTGAQNTGELFF
v_call: TRBV19; j_call: TRBJ2-7; cdr3_aa: CASSSGGGRDEQYF
v_call: TRBV4-1; j_call: TRBJ2-1; cdr3_aa: CASSPEGNEQFF
v_call: TRBV10-1; j_call: TRBJ1-1; cdr3_aa: CASSYRGGTEAFF
v_call: TRBV13; j_call: TRBJ2-2; cdr3_aa: CASSLRGEDTGELFF
v_call: TRBV7-8; j_call: TRBJ1-1; cdr3_aa: CASSLIGGGNTEAFF
v_call: TRBV11-3; j_call: TRBJ2-1; cdr3_aa: CASSQTSGYNEQFF
v_call: TRBV18; j_call: TRBJ1-5; cdr3_aa: CASSRDREPQHF
v_call: TRBV7-6; j_call: TRBJ2-5; cdr3_aa: CASSFGQGLETQYF
v_call: TRBV19; j_call: TRBJ1-1; cdr3_aa: CASRTGTTAAEAFF
v_call: TRBV6-5; j_call: TRBJ2-1; cdr3_aa: CASSPPLAGINEQFF
v_call: TRBV19; j_call: TRBJ2-7; cdr3_aa: CASSPGLAAYEQYF
v_call: TRBV7-8; j_call: TRBJ1-2; cdr3_aa: CASSTPPVNYGYTF
v_call: TRBV2; j_call: TRBJ2-5; cdr3_aa: CASSEEVGARETQYF
v_call: TRBV6-6; j_call: TRBJ1-2; cdr3_aa: CASSYSVGDGYTF
v_call: TRBV13; j_call: TRBJ1-3; cdr3_aa: CASSSYRGSGNTIYF
v_call: TRBV7-3; j_call: TRBJ1-1; cdr3_aa: CASSINMNTEAFF
v_call: TRBV5-4; j_call: TRBJ2-7; cdr3_aa: CASSPRPGQGYYEQYF
v_call: TRBV7-8; j_call: TRBJ2-7; cdr3_aa: CASTSGTTEQYF
v_call: TRBV27; j_call: TRBJ2-5; cdr3_aa: CASSSRDSLQETQYF
v_call: TRBV5-4; j_call: TRBJ2-5; cdr3_aa: CASSLRDRFQETQYF
v_call: TRBV25-1; j_call: TRBJ1-4; cdr3_aa: CASSDQSPTGRDGEKLFF
v_call: TRBV6-1; j_call: TRBJ2-7; cdr3_aa: CASRGLAGKTYEQYF
v_call: TRBV5-1; j_call: TRBJ2-3; cdr3_aa: CASSPGWTDTQYF
v_call: TRBV27; j_call: TRBJ2-1; cdr3_aa: CASSSGTSGDNEQFF
v_call: TRBV28; j_call: TRBJ2-7; cdr3_aa: CASSLGSGVGVEQYF
v_call: TRBV18; j_call: TRBJ2-5; cdr3_aa: CASSPLAETQYF
v_call: TRBV27; j_call: TRBJ2-7; cdr3_aa: CASRNRDRVYEQYF
v_call: TRBV28; j_call: TRBJ2-2; cdr3_aa: CASSLYWDRISENTGELFF
v_call: TRBV7-9; j_call: TRBJ1-5; cdr3_aa: CASSKTSNQPQHF
v_call: TRBV29-1; j_call: TRBJ2-3; cdr3_aa: CSVGSRLRDTQYF
v_call: TRBV27; j_call: TRBJ2-1; cdr3_aa: CASRHLTSGTYNEQFF
v_call: TRBV6-1; j_call: TRBJ2-2; cdr3_aa: CASKGPGQNTGELFF
v_call: TRBV7-2; j_call: TRBJ1-2; cdr3_aa: CASSLEGTGNGYTF
v_call: TRBV28; j_call: TRBJ2-4; cdr3_aa: CASSSSEALNIQYF
v_call: TRBV10-3; j_call: TRBJ1-1; cdr3_aa: CAISERIPSGGNTEAFF